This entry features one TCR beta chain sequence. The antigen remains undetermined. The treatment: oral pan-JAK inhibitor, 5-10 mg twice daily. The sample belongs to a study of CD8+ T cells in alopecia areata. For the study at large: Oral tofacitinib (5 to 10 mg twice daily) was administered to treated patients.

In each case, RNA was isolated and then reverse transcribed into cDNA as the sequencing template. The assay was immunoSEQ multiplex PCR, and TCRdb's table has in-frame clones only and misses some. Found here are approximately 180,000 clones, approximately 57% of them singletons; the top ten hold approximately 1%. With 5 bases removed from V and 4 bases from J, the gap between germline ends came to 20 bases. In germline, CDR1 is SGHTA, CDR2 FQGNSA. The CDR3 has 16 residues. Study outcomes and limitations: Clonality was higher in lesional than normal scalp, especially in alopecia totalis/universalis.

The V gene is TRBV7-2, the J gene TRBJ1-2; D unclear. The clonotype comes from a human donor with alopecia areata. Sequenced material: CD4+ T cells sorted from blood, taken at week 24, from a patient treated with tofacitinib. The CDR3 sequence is CASSLTTVEAIYGYTF. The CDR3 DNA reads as TGTGCCAGCAGCCTAACCACCGTAGAGGCGATCTATGGCTACACCTTC.